The 22 T cell receptor beta chains given below trace back to one sample, sequenced in a study of OX40 agonist ivuxolimab in advanced cancers. Clones were read by immunoSEQ multiplex PCR, and TCRdb kept only the in-frame ones, dropping some. The table shows some 100,000 clones, with around nine tenths occurring only once. Sequencing used CD4+ or CD8+ T cells sorted from blood, obtained in a trial of the OX40 agonist ivuxolimab. These receptors all come from an adult with an advanced solid tumor such as melanoma, head and neck, liver or kidney cancer.

The chain couples TRBV18 to TRBJ1-1; 8 bases align to TRBD1. Germline V gene lookup returns CDR1 KGHSH and CDR2 LQKENI. J lost 10 bases, V lost 3 bases, and 22 bases had no gene match. This CDR3 contains 18 residues. For the CDR3, the DNA is TGTGCCAGCTCACCCACGCCAGGGGGCGCGCAGGGAGGGGGAAGAGCTTTCTTT. Protein: CASSPTPGGAQGGGRAFF.

This clone has just a few counts. The chain uses TRBV9 and TRBJ2-1; 10 bases align to TRBD2. The trim removed 4 bases at V and 0 bases at J, leaving 1 base unmatched. CDR1 is SGDLS and CDR2 is YYNGEE in the germline V gene. The CDR3 has 15 amino acids. The CDR3 is CASSSSGSSYNEQFF. In nucleotides, the CDR3 is TGTGCCAGCAGCTCTAGCGGGAGCTCCTACAATGAGCAGTTCTTC.

The chain couples TRBV5-4 to TRBJ2-1; D unresolved. Trimming took off 1 base at V and 0 bases at J, with 11 bases between the two ends. The germline CDR1 and CDR2 sequences are SGHNT and YYREEE (reference sequence). CDR3 length equals 16 residues. CDR3 protein: CASSLKLYSSYNEQFF. For the CDR3, the DNA is TGTGCCAGCAGCTTGAAACTCTATAGCTCCTACAATGAGCAGTTCTTC.

The chain carries TRBV27 and TRBJ2-7; 8 positions match TRBD2. Per the germline V gene, CDR1 is MNHEY and CDR2 is SMNVEV (reference sequence). The trim removed 5 bases at V and 4 bases at J, leaving 4 bases unmatched. The CDR3 has 13 amino acids. The CDR3 spells CASSPRLAYEQYF. For the CDR3, the DNA is TGTGCCAGCAGTCCCCGACTAGCGTACGAGCAGTACTTC.

V usage is TRBV12-2 and J usage is TRBJ2-3; the table's D call, TRBD2, has no DNA check behind it. TRBV12-2 is a listed pseudogene. The CDR3 has 20 residues. CDR3 nucleotide sequence: TGTGCAAGTCGCTACAACCTTCAACCGGGGAGAAATTCTAGCACAGATACGCAGTATTTT. It encodes CASRYNLQPGRNSSTDTQYF.

The chain recombines TRBV11-3 with TRBJ2-5, with D possibly matching TRBD2 (6 bases). CDR3 length: 14 amino acids. Germline V CDR1 and CDR2: SGHNT, YENEEA. Deletions cut 5 bases from V and 5 bases from J, with 15 bases between. The CDR3 DNA is TGTGCCAGCAGCCCCGGAGGGAGTTCGGAGACCCAGTACTTC. Its translation: CASSPGGSSETQYF.

V is TRBV28 and J is TRBJ1-5; 9 nucleotides align to TRBD1. V dropped 7 bases and J dropped 6; count of bases not matched to a gene: 7. CDR1 is MDHEN, CDR2 SYDVKM, per germline. The CDR3 contains 14 residues. CDR3 nucleotide sequence: TGTGCCAGCAAGTCCGGGACAGGGTTTCAGCCCCAGCATTTT. Encoded protein: CASKSGTGFQPQHF.

The CDR3 spells CASSLMTGNEQFF. The CDR3 region has the DNA TGTGCCAGCAGCTTAATGACAGGGAATGAGCAGTTCTTC. V is TRBV7-2 and J is TRBJ2-1; 7 bases are shared with TRBD1. The germline V gene has CDR1 SGHTA and CDR2 FQGNSA. The CDR3 sequence is 13 residues long. The junction had 2 bases not matched to a gene; V was cut back by 2 bases and J by 7 bases.

V is TRBV6-5 and J is TRBJ1-5, with 9 bases identical to TRBD1. The CDR3 loop spans 14 amino acids. V was pared by 6 bases and J by 3 bases, with 3 bases of the junction left unmatched. Germline CDR1 and CDR2: MNHEY and SVGAGI. CDR3 in DNA: TGTGCCAGCAGAGGACAGGGGTCCAATCAGCCCCAGCATTTT. Translating it yields CASRGQGSNQPQHF.

In its sample, this clone was seen once. The gene calls are TRBV9 and TRBJ2-2, with TRBD2 matching 12 bases. In germline, CDR1 is SGDLS, CDR2 YYNGEE. The V gene end was trimmed by 6 bases and the J gene end by 5 bases; junction bases not matched to a gene: 11. CDR3 length: 17 residues. This CDR3 reads CASNPTSGSMNTGELFF. CDR3 in DNA: TGTGCCAGCAACCCGACTAGCGGGAGTATGAATACCGGGGAGCTGTTTTTT. Filled out from reference TRBV9 and TRBJ2-2, the complete variable domain reads DSGVTQTPKHLITATGQRVTLRCSPRSGDLSVYWYQQSLDQGLQFLIQYYNGEERAKGNILERFSAQQFPDLHSELNLSSLELGDSALYFCASNPTSGSMNTGELFFGEGSRLTVL.

The chain recombines TRBV18 with TRBJ1-5, with D unresolved. This CDR3 has 15 residues. The germline CDR1 and CDR2 sequences are KGHSH and LQKENI. The V end was cut by 0 bases, the J end by 4 bases, with 10 bases between. The CDR3 DNA is TGTGCCAGCTCACCACCGGGATACACAAATCAGCCCCAGCATTTT. Its translation: CASSPPGYTNQPQHF.

The chain has TRBV5-6 and TRBJ2-3; TRBD2 matches at 7 bases. V shed 3 bases, J shed 4 bases, and the junction held 11 bases outside the gene matches. The CDR3 totals 16 residues. Germline CDR1 SGHDT, CDR2 YYEEEE. CDR3 nucleotide sequence: TGTGCCAGCAGCTGGGATATTGCGGCGGGGGCAGATACGCAGTATTTT. This codes for CASSWDIAAGADTQYF.

The CDR3, as DNA: TGTGCCAGCATCCTCGGGGTTACTAACTATGGCTACACCTTC. Translation: CASILGVTNYGYTF. This chain joins TRBV6-1 and TRBJ1-2, with unresolved D. The CDR3 sequence is 14 residues long. Germline V gives CDR1 MNHNS, CDR2 SASEGT. The V gene lost 7 bases and the J gene lost 0 bases, with 12 bases spanning the gap.

The CDR3 DNA is TGTGCCAGCAGGTCAAGCTCCTACGAGCAGTACTTC. It encodes CASRSSSYEQYF. This chain connects TRBV6-5 to TRBJ2-7; D is undetermined. The CDR3 has 12 residues. Trimming took off 6 bases at V and 0 bases at J, with 6 bases between the two ends. CDR1 MNHEY and CDR2 SVGAGI come from the germline V gene.

The chain joins TRBV11-3 to TRBJ2-3; D is possibly TRBD1 (6 bases). There are 14 residues in the CDR3. The germline V and J ends were trimmed by 5 bases and 4 bases, with 13 bases remaining between them. Germline V gives CDR1 SGHNT, CDR2 YENEEA. CDR3 DNA: TGTGCCAGCAGCAGAAGGGGGTGGGCAGATACGCAGTATTTT. It encodes CASSRRGWADTQYF.

The chain uses TRBV5-6 and TRBJ2-7, with a possible D match to TRBD2 (6 bases). With 1 base removed from V and 2 bases from J, the gap between germline ends came to 10 bases. The CDR3 runs to 14 residues. Germline V gene lookup returns CDR1 SGHDT and CDR2 YYEEEE. The DNA of the CDR3 is TGTGCCAGCAGCTTGTTGGCGGGACCCTACGAGCAGTACTTC. Translating gives CASSLLAGPYEQYF. Full variable domain (outside the CDR3, taken from reference TRBV5-6 and TRBJ2-7): DAGVTQSPTHLIKTRGQQVTLRCSPKSGHDTVSWYQQALGQGPQFIFQYYEEEERQRGNFPDRFSGHQFPNYSSELNVNALLLGDSALYLCASSLLAGPYEQYFGPGTRLTVT.

This rearrangement joins TRBV5-1 to TRBJ2-5, with 10 bases fitting TRBD2. With V trimmed by 4 bases and J by 5 bases, 5 bases remained unmatched. CDR3 length: 14 residues. The V gene's germline CDR1 is SGHRS and CDR2 YFSETQ. The CDR3 sequence: CASSTGSGRETQYF. DNA of the CDR3: TGCGCCAGCAGCACAGGTAGCGGGAGGGAGACCCAGTACTTC.

The chain recombines TRBV6-5 with TRBJ1-2; a possible D gene is TRBD1 (5 bases). V lost 0 bases and J 8 bases, leaving 13 bases between the germline ends. This CDR3 is 14 amino acids long. Germline lookup yields CDR1 MNHEY and CDR2 SVGAGI. CDR3 nucleotides: TGTGCCAGCAGTTACTCGGGGGGTACCGGAGGCTACACCTTC. This translates into CASSYSGGTGGYTF.

The rearrangement links TRBV5-3 to TRBJ2-7; maybe TRBD1 (5 bases). TRBV5-3 is marked as an open reading frame, function uncertain. The CDR3 spans 13 residues. The V gene lost 5 bases and the J gene lost 0 bases, with 9 bases spanning the gap. The CDR3 reads CARRYTGSYEQYF. As DNA, the CDR3 is TGTGCCAGAAGATATACAGGCTCCTACGAGCAGTACTTC.

The chain has TRBV7-8 and TRBJ2-5, with TRBD1 identical over 8 bases. In germline, CDR1 is SGHVS, CDR2 FQNEAQ. V trimming: 5 bases; J trimming: 0 bases; junction bases outside the gene matches: 5. The CDR3 has 15 residues. The CDR3 is CASSPRTGHQETQYF. The CDR3 DNA reads TGTGCCAGCAGCCCGCGGACAGGGCACCAAGAGACCCAGTACTTC.

The chain carries TRBV28 and TRBJ2-1; no clear D gene. Trimming stripped 7 bases from V and 12 bases from J, with 19 bases between. CDR1 and CDR2 from the germline V gene are MDHEN and SYDVKM. The CDR3 consists of 13 residues. Here the CDR3 DNA reads TGTGCCAGCACGCCCGACCCGATTTCCCGGCAGTTCTTC. The encoded protein is CASTPDPISRQFF.

This clone was picked up one time. This chain joins TRBV9 and TRBJ2-2, with 10 bases fitting TRBD1. Germline loops: CDR1 SGDLS, CDR2 YYNGEE. After removal of 3 bases from V and 7 bases from J, the junction contained 6 bases not matched to a gene. This CDR3 comprises 15 residues. Here the CDR3 DNA reads TGTGCCAGCAGCGCCGGGACAGGGGCCGTCGGGGAGCTGTTTTTT. As protein: CASSAGTGAVGELFF.